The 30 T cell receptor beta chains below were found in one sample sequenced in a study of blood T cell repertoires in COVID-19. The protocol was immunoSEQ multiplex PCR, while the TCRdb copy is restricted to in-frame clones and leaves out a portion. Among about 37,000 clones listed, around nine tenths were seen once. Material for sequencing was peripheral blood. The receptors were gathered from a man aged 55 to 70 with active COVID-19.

The CDR3 is CASSSLYGTSGRAGELFF. In DNA, the CDR3 is TGTGCCAGCAGCTCGCTTTATGGGACTAGCGGGAGGGCCGGGGAGCTGTTTTTT. This chain joins TRBV7-9 and TRBJ2-2; 16 positions agree with TRBD2. With 4 bases clipped from V and 6 bases from J, the junction kept 8 bases outside the gene matches. This CDR3 has 18 amino acids. The germline V gene encodes CDR1 SEHNR and CDR2 FQNEAQ (reference sequence).

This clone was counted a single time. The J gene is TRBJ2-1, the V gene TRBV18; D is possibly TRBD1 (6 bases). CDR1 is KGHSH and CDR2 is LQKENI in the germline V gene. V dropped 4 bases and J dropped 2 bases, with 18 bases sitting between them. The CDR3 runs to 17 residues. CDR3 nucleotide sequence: TGTGCCAGCTCACTGACGACAGGATACTCCCCCTACAATGAGCAGTTCTTC. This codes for CASSLTTGYSPYNEQFF.

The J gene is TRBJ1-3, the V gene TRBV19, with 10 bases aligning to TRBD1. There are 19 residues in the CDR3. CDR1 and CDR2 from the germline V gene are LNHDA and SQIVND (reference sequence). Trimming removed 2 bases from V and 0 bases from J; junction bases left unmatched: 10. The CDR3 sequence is CASSIRGDRGPLSGNTIYF. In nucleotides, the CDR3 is TGTGCCAGTAGTATACGAGGGGACAGGGGACCCCTCTCTGGAAACACCATATATTTT.

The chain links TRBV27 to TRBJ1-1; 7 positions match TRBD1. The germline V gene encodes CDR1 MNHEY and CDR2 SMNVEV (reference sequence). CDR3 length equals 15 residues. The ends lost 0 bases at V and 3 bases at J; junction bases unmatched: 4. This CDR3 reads CASSLSTGEYTEAFF. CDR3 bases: TGTGCCAGCAGTTTATCAACAGGGGAGTACACTGAAGCTTTCTTT.

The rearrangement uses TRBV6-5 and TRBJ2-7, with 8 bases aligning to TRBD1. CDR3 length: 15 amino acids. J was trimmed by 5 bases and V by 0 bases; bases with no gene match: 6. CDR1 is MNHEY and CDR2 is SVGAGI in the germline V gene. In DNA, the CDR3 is TGTGCCAGCAGTTACTCCACACGACAGGGGCACGAGCAGTACTTC. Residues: CASSYSTRQGHEQYF.

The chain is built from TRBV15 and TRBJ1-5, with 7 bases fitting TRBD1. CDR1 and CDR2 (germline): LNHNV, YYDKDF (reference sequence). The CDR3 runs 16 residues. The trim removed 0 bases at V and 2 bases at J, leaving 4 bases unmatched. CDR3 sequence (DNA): TGTGCCACCAGCAGAGATCTTCAGGGGGGCAATCAGCCCCAGCATTTT. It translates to CATSRDLQGGNQPQHF.

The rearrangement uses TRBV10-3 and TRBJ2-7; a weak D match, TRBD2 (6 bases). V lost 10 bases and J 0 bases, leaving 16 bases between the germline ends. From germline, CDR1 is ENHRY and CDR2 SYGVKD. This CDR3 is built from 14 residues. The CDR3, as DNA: TGTGCCACCCGGAGGGAGATGAGCTCCTACGAGCAGTACTTC. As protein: CATRREMSSYEQYF.

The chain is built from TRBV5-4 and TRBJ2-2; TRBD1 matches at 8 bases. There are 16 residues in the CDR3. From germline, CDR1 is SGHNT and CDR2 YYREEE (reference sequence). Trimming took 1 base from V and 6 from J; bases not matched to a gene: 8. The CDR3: CASSLLGTGGPGELFF. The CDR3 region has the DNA TGTGCCAGCAGCTTGTTAGGTACAGGGGGTCCCGGGGAGCTGTTTTTT.

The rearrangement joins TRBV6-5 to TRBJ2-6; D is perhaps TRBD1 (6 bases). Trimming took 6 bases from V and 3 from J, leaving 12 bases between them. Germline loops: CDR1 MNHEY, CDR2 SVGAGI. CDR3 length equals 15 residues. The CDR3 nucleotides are TGTGCCAGCAGAACACAGGGACGTGGGGCCAACGTCCTGACTTTC. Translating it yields CASRTQGRGANVLTF.

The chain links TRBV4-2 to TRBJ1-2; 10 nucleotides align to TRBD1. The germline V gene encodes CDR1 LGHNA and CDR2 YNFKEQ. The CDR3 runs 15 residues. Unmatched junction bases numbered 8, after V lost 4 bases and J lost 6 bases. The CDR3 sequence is CASSPQDRGEDGYTF. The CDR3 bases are TGTGCCAGCAGCCCCCAGGACAGGGGGGAAGATGGCTACACCTTC.

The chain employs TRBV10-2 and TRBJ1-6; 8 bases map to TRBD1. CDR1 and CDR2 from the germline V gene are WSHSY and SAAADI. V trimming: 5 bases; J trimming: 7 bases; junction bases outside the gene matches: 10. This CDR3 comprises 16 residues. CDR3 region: CASSISRGHLNSPLHF. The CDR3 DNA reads TGCGCCAGCAGTATAAGCAGGGGGCATTTGAATTCACCCCTCCACTTT.

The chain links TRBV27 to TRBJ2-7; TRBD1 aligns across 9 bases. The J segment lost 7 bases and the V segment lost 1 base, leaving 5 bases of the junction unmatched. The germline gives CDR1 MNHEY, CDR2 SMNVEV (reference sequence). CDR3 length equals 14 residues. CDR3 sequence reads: CASSLWTGDMEQYF. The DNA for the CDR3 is TGTGCCAGCAGTTTATGGACAGGGGACATGGAGCAGTACTTC.

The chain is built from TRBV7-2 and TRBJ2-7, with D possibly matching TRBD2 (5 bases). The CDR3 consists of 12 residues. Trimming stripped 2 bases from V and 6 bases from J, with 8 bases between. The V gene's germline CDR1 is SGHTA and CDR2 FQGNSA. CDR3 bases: TGTGCCAGCAGCTTATTTGGGAGCGAGCAGTACTTC. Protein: CASSLFGSEQYF.

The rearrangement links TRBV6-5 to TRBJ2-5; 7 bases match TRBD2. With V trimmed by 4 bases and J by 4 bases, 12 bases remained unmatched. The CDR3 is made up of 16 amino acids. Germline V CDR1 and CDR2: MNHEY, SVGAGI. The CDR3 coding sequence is TGTGCCAGCAGTTCATGGAGTGAGGGAGGGAGAGAGACCCAGTACTTC. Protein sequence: CASSSWSEGGRETQYF.

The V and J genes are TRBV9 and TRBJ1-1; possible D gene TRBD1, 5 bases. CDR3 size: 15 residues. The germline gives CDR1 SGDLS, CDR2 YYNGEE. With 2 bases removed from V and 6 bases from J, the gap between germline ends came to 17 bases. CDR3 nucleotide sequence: TGTGCCAGCAGCGTCTATTGGGGGGAAGCCTCTGAAGCTTTCTTT. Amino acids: CASSVYWGEASEAFF.

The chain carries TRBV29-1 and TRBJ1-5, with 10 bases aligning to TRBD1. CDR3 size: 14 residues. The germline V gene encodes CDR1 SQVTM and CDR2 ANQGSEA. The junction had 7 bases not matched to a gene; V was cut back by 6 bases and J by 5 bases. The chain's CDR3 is CSVGQGRQDQPQHF. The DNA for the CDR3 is TGCAGCGTGGGACAGGGGAGACAAGATCAGCCCCAGCATTTT.

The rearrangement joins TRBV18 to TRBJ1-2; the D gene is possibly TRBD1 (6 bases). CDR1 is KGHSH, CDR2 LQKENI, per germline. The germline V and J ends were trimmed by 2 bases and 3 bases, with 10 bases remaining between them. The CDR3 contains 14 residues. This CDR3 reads CASSPNRADYGYTF. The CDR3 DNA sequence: TGTGCCAGCTCACCAAACAGGGCCGACTATGGCTACACCTTC.

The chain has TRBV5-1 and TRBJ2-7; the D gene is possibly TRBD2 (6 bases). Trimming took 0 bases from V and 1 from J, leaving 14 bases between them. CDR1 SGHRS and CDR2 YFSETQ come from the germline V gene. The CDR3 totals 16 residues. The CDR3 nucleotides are TGCGCCAGCAGCTTGGCCGCCGGGACTGGTTCCTACGAGCAGTACTTC. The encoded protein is CASSLAAGTGSYEQYF.

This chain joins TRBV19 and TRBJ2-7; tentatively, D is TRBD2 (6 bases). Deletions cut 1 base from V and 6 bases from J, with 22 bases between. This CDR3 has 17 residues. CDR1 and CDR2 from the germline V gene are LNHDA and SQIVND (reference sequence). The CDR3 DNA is TGTGCCAGTAGTATAGGGTGGGGGACTTCTATAAGCGGCGAGCAGTACTTC. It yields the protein CASSIGWGTSISGEQYF.

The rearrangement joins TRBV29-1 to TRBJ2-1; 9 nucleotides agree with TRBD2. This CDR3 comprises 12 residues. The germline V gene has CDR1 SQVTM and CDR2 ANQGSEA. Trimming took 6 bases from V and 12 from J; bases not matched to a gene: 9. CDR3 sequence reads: CSVATSGKGQFF. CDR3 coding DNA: TGCAGCGTCGCGACTAGCGGAAAGGGGCAGTTCTTC.

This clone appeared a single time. The CDR3 spells CASSDRDYTGELFF. CDR3 sequence (DNA): TGTGCCAGCAGTGACAGGGACTACACCGGGGAGCTGTTTTTT. This chain links TRBV27 with TRBJ2-2; maybe TRBD1 (7 bases). The CDR3 consists of 14 residues. V was trimmed by 5 bases and J by 3 bases, leaving 10 bases between them. Germline assignment: CDR1 MNHEY and CDR2 SMNVEV (reference sequence).

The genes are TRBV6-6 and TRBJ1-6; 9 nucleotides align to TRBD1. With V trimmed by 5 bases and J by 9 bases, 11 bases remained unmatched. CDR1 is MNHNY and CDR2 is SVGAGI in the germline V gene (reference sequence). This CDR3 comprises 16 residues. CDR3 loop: CASSRATGTGSSPLHF. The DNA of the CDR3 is TGTGCCAGCAGTCGAGCAACCGGGACAGGGAGTTCACCCCTCCACTTT.

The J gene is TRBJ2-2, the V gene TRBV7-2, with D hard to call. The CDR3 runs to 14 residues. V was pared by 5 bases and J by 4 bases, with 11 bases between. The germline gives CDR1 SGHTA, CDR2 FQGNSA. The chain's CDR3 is CASSLKTGTGELFF. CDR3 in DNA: TGTGCCAGCAGCCTAAAAACGGGCACCGGGGAGCTGTTTTTT.

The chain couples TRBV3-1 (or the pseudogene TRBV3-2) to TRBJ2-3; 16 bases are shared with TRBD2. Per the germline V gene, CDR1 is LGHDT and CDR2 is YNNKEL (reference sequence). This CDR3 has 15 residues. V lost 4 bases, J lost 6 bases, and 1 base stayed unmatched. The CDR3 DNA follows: TGTGCCAGCAGCCCGGGACTAGCGGGGGGGGATACGCAGTATTTT. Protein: CASSPGLAGGDTQYF.

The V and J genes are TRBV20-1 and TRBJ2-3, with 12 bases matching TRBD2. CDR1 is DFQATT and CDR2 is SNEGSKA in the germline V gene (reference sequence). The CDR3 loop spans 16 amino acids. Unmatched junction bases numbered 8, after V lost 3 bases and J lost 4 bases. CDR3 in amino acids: CSASGGLAGRPDTQYF. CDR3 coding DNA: TGCAGTGCTAGTGGGGGACTAGCGGGCCGCCCAGATACGCAGTATTTT.

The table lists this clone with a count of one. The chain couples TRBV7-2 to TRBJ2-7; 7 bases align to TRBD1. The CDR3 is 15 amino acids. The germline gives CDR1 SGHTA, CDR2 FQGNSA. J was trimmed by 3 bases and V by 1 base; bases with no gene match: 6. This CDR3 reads CASSLEGQPLYEQYF. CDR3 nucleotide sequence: TGTGCCAGCAGCTTAGAGGGACAGCCACTCTACGAGCAGTACTTC.

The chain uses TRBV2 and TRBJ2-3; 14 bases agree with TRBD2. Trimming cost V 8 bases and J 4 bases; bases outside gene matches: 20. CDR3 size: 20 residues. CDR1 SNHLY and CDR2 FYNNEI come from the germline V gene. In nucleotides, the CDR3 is TGTGCCAGCTGGTTTTCGCCAGGGACTAGCGGGAGTATTTTAGCAGATACGCAGTATTTT. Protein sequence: CASWFSPGTSGSILADTQYF. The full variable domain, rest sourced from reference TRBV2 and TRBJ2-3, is EPEVTQTPSHQVTQMGQEVILRCVPISNHLYFYWYRQILGQKVEFLVSFYNNEISEKSEIFDDQFSVERPDGSNFTLKIRSTKLEDSAMYFCASWFSPGTSGSILADTQYFGPGTRLTVL.

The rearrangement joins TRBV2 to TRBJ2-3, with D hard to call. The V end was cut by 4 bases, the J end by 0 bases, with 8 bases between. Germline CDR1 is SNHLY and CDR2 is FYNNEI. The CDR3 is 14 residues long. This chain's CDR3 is CASSASRSTDTQYF. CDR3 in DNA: TGTGCCAGCAGTGCGTCCAGAAGCACAGATACGCAGTATTTT.

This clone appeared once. CDR3 DNA sequence: TGCGCCAGCAGCTTGGGACAGTCCTATGGCTACACCTTC. This codes for CASSLGQSYGYTF. V usage is TRBV5-1 and J usage is TRBJ1-2, with D tentatively TRBD1 (5 bases). CDR1 SGHRS and CDR2 YFSETQ come from the germline V gene. V lost 0 bases and J 4 bases, leaving 7 bases between the germline ends. CDR3 length equals 13 residues.

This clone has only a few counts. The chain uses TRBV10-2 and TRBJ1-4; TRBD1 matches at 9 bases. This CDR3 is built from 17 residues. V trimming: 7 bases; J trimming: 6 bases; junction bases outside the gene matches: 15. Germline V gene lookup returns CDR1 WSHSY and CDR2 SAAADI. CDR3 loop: CASNPDRGIWEDEKLFF. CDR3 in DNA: TGCGCCAGCAATCCAGACAGGGGGATTTGGGAGGATGAAAAACTGTTTTTT.